This T cell receptor (beta chain) came from a study of blood T cell repertoires in COVID-19. V shed 3 bases and J 4 bases; nucleotides not matched to a gene: 9. CDR1 SGHRS and CDR2 YFSETQ come from the germline V gene. The CDR3 has 16 residues. The repertoire was sequenced with immunoSEQ multiplex PCR; TCRdb's copy has only in-frame clones and lacks some. The top ten clones hold 5.6% of a sample with around 200,000 clones, 86% of them seen once. The chain carries TRBV5-1 and TRBJ2-7, with TRBD1 matching over 11 bases. The receptor comes from a man in his forties with acute COVID-19. Sequencing was performed on PBMCs or T cells enriched from blood (not recorded which). The CDR3 DNA follows: TGCGCCAGCAGCTACACGGCCGGGACAGGGGGATACGAGCAGTACTTC. This translates into CASSYTAGTGGYEQYF.